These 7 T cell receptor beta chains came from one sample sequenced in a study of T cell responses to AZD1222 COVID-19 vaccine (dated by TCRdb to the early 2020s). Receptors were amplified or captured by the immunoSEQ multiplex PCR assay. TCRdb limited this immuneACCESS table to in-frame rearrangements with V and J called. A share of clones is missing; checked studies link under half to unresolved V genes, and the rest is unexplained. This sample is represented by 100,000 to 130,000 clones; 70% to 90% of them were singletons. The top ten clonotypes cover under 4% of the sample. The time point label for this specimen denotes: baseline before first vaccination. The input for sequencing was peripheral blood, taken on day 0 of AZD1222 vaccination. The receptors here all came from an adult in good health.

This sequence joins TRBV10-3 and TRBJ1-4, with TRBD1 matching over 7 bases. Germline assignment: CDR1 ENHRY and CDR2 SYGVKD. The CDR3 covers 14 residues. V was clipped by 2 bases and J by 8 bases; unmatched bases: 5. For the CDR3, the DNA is TGTGCCATCAGTGAGGGACAGGCGGGGGAAAAACTGTTTTTT. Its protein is CAISEGQAGEKLFF.

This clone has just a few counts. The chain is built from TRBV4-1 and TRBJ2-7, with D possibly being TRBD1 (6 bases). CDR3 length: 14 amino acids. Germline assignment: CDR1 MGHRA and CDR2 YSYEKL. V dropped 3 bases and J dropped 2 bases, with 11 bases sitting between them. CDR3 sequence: CASSHGAGAYEQYF. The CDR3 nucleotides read TGCGCCAGCAGCCATGGGGCAGGGGCCTACGAGCAGTACTTC.

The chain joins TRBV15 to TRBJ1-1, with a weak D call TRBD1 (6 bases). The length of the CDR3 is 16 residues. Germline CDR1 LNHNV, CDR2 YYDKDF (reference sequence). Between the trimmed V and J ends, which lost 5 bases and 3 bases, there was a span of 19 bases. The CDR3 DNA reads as TGTGCCACCAGCGGTAGGGGGAAGTCGTTGGACACTGAAGCTTTCTTT. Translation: CATSGRGKSLDTEAFF.

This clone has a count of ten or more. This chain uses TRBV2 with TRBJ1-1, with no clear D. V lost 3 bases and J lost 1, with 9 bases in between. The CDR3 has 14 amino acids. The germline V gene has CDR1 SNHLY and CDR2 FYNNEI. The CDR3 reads CASSDEMGNTEAFF. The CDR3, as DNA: TGTGCCAGCAGTGATGAGATGGGGAACACTGAAGCTTTCTTT.

DNA for the CDR3: TGTGCCAGCAGTCGGGGGGGCGCCCCAGGGTCACCCCTCCACTTT. Protein product: CASSRGGAPGSPLHF. This sequence joins TRBV6-5 and TRBJ1-6; a weak D match, TRBD1 (6 bases). The CDR3 length is 15 residues. Germline V gene data show CDR1 as MNHEY and CDR2 as SVGAGI. Between the trimmed V and J ends, which lost 5 bases and 10 bases, there was a span of 18 bases.

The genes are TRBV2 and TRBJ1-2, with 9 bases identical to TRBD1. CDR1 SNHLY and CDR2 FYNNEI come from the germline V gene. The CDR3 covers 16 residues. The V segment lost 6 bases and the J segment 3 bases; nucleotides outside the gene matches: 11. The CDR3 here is CASSELDRGRDYGYTF. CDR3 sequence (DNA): TGTGCCAGCAGCGAACTCGACAGGGGGAGGGACTATGGCTACACCTTC.

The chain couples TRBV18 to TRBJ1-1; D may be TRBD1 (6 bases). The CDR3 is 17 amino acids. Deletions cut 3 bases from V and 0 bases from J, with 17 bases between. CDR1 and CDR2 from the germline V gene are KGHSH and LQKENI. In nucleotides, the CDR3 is TGTGCCAGCTCACCCGGACAAAACACAGGGATGAACACTGAAGCTTTCTTT. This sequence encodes CASSPGQNTGMNTEAFF.